This T cell receptor (beta chain) stems from a study of post-analysis software for immune sequencing data (dated by TCRdb to between 2015 and 2016). About the study as a whole: Relapsing-remitting, secondary progressive and progressive-relapsing multiple sclerosis were recorded as disease courses, and subtype annotation was lacking for some patients. The patient repertoires were compared against about 10 previously published healthy control repertoires obtained from donors aged about 6 to 27 years. A subset of samples was prepared in parallel using single-end sample barcoding, then pooled and co-amplified after Illumina adapter ligation. Broad study findings and their caveats: Strong co-clustering of samples prepared in the same batch was shown by direct clustering with F measure, prompting a batch-effect correction. The multiple sclerosis patient group was slightly younger than the control group. A handful of TRBV segments, including TRBV5-6, TRBV5-1 and TRBV20-1, were significantly more frequent in patients than controls. Multiple sclerosis patients had significantly lower normalized Chao1 diversity than controls, a result that suggests substantial peripheral T-cell clonal expansion.

The library was made by PCR. The listed sequencing device is Illumina HiSeq 2500. To reduce PCR and sequencing biases, unique molecular identifiers were built into the TCR beta cDNA libraries. Every 1 to 10 million input T cells yielded approximately 500,000 cDNA molecules, meaning each molecule approximated one T cell. The patient libraries were prepared and sequenced using the same protocol as the earlier healthy control dataset. Within a given batch, samples were prepared together, multiplexed and sequenced on the same HiSeq lane. As for how the authors treated the data: MIGEC handled the raw barcoded reads, throwing out single-read molecular identifier groups before consensus assembly and CDR3 extraction. Clonotype tables were post-analysed with VDJtools, normalizing diversity by down-sampling all datasets to the smallest sample size. Repertoire overlap clustering matched CDR3 amino acid but not nucleotide sequences to correct batch-related cross-sample contamination. TCRdb redid the processing of the public reads, applying fastp at Q25 and MiXCR, and retained in-frame beta chains. Duplicate CDR3 protein sequences are folded into a single record with the most common DNA and genes. TCRdb, not the authors, supplied the V and J calls. Counted in this sample were more than 500,000 distinct CDR3 sequences; around a third of them appeared once. Of the sample, approximately 5.4% falls within the top ten clones.

The germline V gene (reference sequence) specifies MNHNY as CDR1 and SVGAGI as CDR2. Reading from cysteine to phenylalanine, the CDR3 counts 15 amino acids. The DNA shown is the 45-base CDR3, in frame from base 1. From V the trimming removes 6 bases and from J it removes 3 bases, while the gene matches leave 5 bases of the junction unaccounted for. To demonstrate the VDJtools post-analysis software, TCR beta repertoires were profiled from the peripheral blood of more than 10 young patients with multiple sclerosis. The patients with multiple sclerosis were children and adolescents between roughly 6 and 17 years of age. As for this clonotype: What antigen it recognizes has not been identified. The record has no base qualities; no much larger clone is one base away.

This receptor was taken from a girl younger than 18 with multiple sclerosis. The chain couples TRBV6-6 to TRBJ1-5; TRBD1 agrees with 10 junctional bases. The sequencing input was blood. DNA sequence: TGTGCCAGCAGCCCGGACAGGGGGGACAATCAGCCCCAGCATTTT. It is translated as CASSPDRGDNQPQHF.